The 15 T cell receptor beta chains below were found in one sample sequenced in a study of T cells in Graves' hyperthyroidism and ophthalmopathy. Amplification of TCR beta CDR3 regions used RNA as the template. Carried out on the TCR CDR3, a first-round RT-PCR used the HTBI primer set. TCRdb reprocessed the multiplex PCR reads with MiXCR, giving one entry per CDR3 protein. The sample records under 500,000 distinct CDR3 sequences, about an eighth being singletons. Sequencing input: blood. The receptors originated from a man in his fifties or sixties with Graves' ophthalmopathy.

V is TRBV9 and J is TRBJ2-1; 8 positions agree with TRBD2. The CDR3 is 16 amino acids. With V trimmed by 1 base and J by 6 bases, 9 bases remained unmatched. CDR1 and CDR2 (germline): SGDLS, YYNGEE. The CDR3 DNA reads as TGTGCCAGCAGCGTATTAGCGGGGTCCACACGCAATGAGCAGTTCTTC. Translating gives CASSVLAGSTRNEQFF.

This clonotype was seen only a few times. The J gene is TRBJ2-1, the V gene TRBV20-1; TRBD2 aligns across 9 bases. The germline CDR1 and CDR2 sequences are DFQATT and SNEGSKA (reference sequence). The trim removed 1 base at V and 10 bases at J, leaving 11 bases unmatched. The CDR3 covers 15 residues. Written as DNA, the CDR3 is TGCAGTGCTAGAGGCCTAGCGGGATTCGGGGGAGAGCAGTTCTTC. Translation: CSARGLAGFGGEQFF.

This clonotype has ten or more counts. The chain carries TRBV18 and TRBJ1-2; D unresolved. The germline V gene has CDR1 KGHSH and CDR2 LQKENI. V lost 3 bases and J 2 bases, leaving 7 bases between the germline ends. The CDR3 length is 13 residues. The CDR3 DNA follows: TGTGCCAGCTCACCCTACCAAAACTATGGCTACACCTTC. Its protein product is CASSPYQNYGYTF.

This clonotype was observed a handful of times. The V and J genes are TRBV19 and TRBJ2-3, with D possibly being TRBD2 (5 bases). Germline V gene data show CDR1 as LNHDA and CDR2 as SQIVND (reference sequence). The CDR3 extends over 15 amino acids. V lost 3 bases and J 0 bases, leaving 10 bases between the germline ends. This CDR3 reads CASSIVSGSTDTQYF. The CDR3, as DNA: TGTGCCAGTAGTATCGTTTCGGGGAGCACAGATACGCAGTATTTT.

DNA for the CDR3: TGTGCCAGTAGCCGGAGGATGGACACTGAAGCTTTCTTT. It specifies CASSRRMDTEAFF. V usage is TRBV19 and J usage is TRBJ1-1; D is uncertain. Between the trimmed V and J ends, which lost 6 bases and 3 bases, there was a span of 11 bases. Germline V lookup: CDR1 LNHDA, CDR2 SQIVND (reference sequence). The CDR3 is 13 amino acids.

In its sample, this clonotype was seen many times. This chain uses TRBV2 with TRBJ1-6; 9 positions agree with TRBD1. CDR3 size: 13 residues. The trim removed 11 bases at V and 7 bases at J, leaving 6 bases unmatched. Germline V CDR1 and CDR2: SNHLY, FYNNEI. Written as DNA, the CDR3 is TGTGCCGGCTCGGGACAGGGCAATTCACCCCTCCACTTT. It codes for CAGSGQGNSPLHF.

This clonotype was counted ten times or more. V is TRBV20-1 and J is TRBJ2-1; 7 nucleotides agree with TRBD1. The CDR3 runs to 16 residues. From germline, CDR1 is DFQATT and CDR2 SNEGSKA (reference sequence). The V and J ends lost 0 bases and 0 bases, in that order; junction bases with no gene match: 5. The DNA of the CDR3 is TGCAGTGCTAGAGAGGGGACAGCCAGCTCCTACAATGAGCAGTTCTTC. This translates into CSAREGTASSYNEQFF.

This clonotype was seen many times. The rearrangement links TRBV11-2 to TRBJ2-7; D not resolved. CDR3 length: 11 residues. Trimming shortened V by 7 bases and J by 7 bases, and 11 bases separated the two germline ends. Germline-derived CDR1 and CDR2 are SGHAT and FQNNGV. CDR3 DNA: TGTGCCAGCACCCCGGACCGGGAGCAGTACTTC. As protein: CASTPDREQYF. The whole variable domain, filled in from reference TRBV11-2 and TRBJ2-7, reads EAGVAQSPRYKIIEKRQSVAFWCNPISGHATLYWYQQILGQGPKLLIQFQNNGVVDDSQLPKDRFSAERLKGVDSTLKIQPAKLEDSAVYLCASTPDREQYFGPGTRLTVT.

The rearrangement uses TRBV30 and TRBJ1-1; D uncertain. CDR3 length: 14 residues. The germline CDR1 and CDR2 sequences are GTSNPN and SVGIG (reference sequence). V lost 8 bases to trimming and J lost 0 bases, with 16 bases between them. CDR3 sequence reads: CARTVDGVNTEAFF. DNA of the CDR3: TGTGCCCGGACCGTAGACGGGGTGAACACTGAAGCTTTCTTT. Filled out from reference TRBV30 and TRBJ1-1, the complete variable domain reads SQTIHQWPATLVQPVGSPLSLECTVEGTSNPNLYWYRQAAGRGLQLLFYSVGIGQISSEVPQNLSASRPQDRQFILSSKKLLLSDSGFYLCARTVDGVNTEAFFGQGTRLTVV.

This clonotype has a handful of counts. The gene calls are TRBV19 and TRBJ2-1; 11 nucleotides line up with TRBD2. V trimming: 3 bases; J trimming: 1 base; junction bases outside the gene matches: 8. CDR3 size: 18 residues. In germline, CDR1 is LNHDA, CDR2 SQIVND (reference sequence). This chain's CDR3 is CASSMVGSGRASYNEQFF. CDR3 nucleotides: TGTGCCAGTAGTATGGTAGGTAGCGGGAGGGCTTCCTACAATGAGCAGTTCTTC.

This clonotype was recorded many times. This chain links TRBV9 with TRBJ2-5, with D possibly matching TRBD2 (7 bases). The germline V gene encodes CDR1 SGDLS and CDR2 YYNGEE. The CDR3 runs to 15 residues. V was trimmed by 3 bases and J by 5 bases, leaving 17 bases between them. Here the CDR3 DNA reads TGTGCCAGCAGCGCAAGGGGGGGGCGTGCGGAGACCCAGTACTTC. Translated, it gives CASSARGGRAETQYF.

V usage is TRBV7-3 and J usage is TRBJ2-1, with 9 bases aligning to TRBD2. With 1 base clipped from V and 8 bases from J, the junction kept 6 bases outside the gene matches. Germline V CDR1 and CDR2: SGHTA, FQGTGA. The CDR3 covers 15 residues. The CDR3 sequence: CASSLNSGRVYEQFF. The DNA for the CDR3 is TGTGCCAGCAGCTTAAATAGCGGGAGAGTGTATGAGCAGTTCTTC.

In its sample, this clonotype was seen many times. The chain links TRBV18 to TRBJ2-1, with 13 nucleotides matching TRBD2. V lost 5 bases, J lost 6 bases, and 10 bases stayed unmatched. From germline, CDR1 is KGHSH and CDR2 LQKENI. The CDR3 runs 17 residues. In DNA, the CDR3 is TGTGCCAGCTCAGAGGCGGCCGGGACTAGCGGGACCAATGAGCAGTTCTTC. Translated, it gives CASSEAAGTSGTNEQFF.

This clonotype was seen ten or more times. This sequence joins TRBV20-1 and TRBJ2-3; D tentatively reads TRBD1 or TRBD2 (6 bases each). The V and J ends lost 6 bases and 7 bases respectively, with 17 bases between them. This CDR3 comprises 13 residues. CDR1 and CDR2 (germline): DFQATT, SNEGSKA (reference sequence). DNA for the CDR3: TGCAGTGCCAGACAGGAGGGGACAAATACGCAGTATTTT. Translation gives CSARQEGTNTQYF.

This clonotype was seen a single time. The chain couples TRBV7-2 to TRBJ1-4, with D perhaps matching TRBD1 (6 bases). Trimming pared 5 bases from V and 0 bases from J, leaving 19 bases between. CDR1 SGHTA and CDR2 FQGNSA come from the germline V gene. The CDR3 spans 18 residues. The CDR3 loop reads CASSQDLTGAATNEKLFF. CDR3 nucleotide sequence: TGTGCCAGCAGCCAAGACCTAACGGGGGCTGCAACTAATGAAAAACTGTTTTTT.